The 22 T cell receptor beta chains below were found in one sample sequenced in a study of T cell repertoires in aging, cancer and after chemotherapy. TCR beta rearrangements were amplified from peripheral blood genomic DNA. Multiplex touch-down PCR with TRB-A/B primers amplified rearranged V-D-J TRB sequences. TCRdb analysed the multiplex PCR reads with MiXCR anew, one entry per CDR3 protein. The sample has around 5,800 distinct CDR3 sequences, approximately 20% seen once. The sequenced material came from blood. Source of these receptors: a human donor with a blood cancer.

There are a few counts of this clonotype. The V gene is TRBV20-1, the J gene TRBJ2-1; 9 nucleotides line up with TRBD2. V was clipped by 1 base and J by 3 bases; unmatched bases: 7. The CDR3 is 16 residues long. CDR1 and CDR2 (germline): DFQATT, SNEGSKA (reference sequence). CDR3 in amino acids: CSARAPSGGFYNEQFF. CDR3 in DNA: TGCAGTGCTAGAGCCCCCAGCGGGGGGTTCTACAATGAGCAGTTCTTC.

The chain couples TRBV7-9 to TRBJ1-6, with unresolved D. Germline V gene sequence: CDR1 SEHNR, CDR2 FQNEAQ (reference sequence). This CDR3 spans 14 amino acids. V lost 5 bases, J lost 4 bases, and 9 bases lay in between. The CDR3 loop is CASSIEQYNSPLHF. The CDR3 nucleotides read TGTGCCAGCAGCATCGAGCAGTATAATTCACCCCTCCACTTT.

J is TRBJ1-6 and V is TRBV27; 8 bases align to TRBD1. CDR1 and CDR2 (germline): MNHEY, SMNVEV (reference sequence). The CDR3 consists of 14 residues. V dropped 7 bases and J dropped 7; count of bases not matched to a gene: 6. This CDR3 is CASTIDRGNSPLHF. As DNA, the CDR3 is TGTGCCAGCACCATCGACAGGGGCAATTCACCCCTCCACTTT.

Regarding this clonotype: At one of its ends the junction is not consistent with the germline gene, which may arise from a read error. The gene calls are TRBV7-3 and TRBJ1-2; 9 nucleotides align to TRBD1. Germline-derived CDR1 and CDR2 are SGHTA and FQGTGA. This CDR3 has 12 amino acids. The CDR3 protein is CASSLGTGYLHF. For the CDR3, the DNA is TGTGCCAGCAGCTTAGGGACAGGGTACCTTCACTTC.

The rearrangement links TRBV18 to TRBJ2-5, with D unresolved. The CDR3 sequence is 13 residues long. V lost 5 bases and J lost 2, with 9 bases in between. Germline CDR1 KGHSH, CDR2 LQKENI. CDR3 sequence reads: CASSTTEQETQYF. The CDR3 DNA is TGTGCCAGCTCAACGACCGAGCAAGAGACCCAGTACTTC.

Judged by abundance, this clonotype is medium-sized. In nucleotides, the CDR3 is TGTGCCTGGAGTGTACGGCTAGCGGGGGGCGAGCAGTACTTC. It translates to CAWSVRLAGGEQYF. The chain is built from TRBV30 and TRBJ2-7; 11 nucleotides agree with TRBD2. J lost 6 bases, V lost 0 bases, and 4 bases had no gene match. Per germline, CDR1 GTSNPN and CDR2 SVGIG (reference sequence). This CDR3 is built from 14 residues.

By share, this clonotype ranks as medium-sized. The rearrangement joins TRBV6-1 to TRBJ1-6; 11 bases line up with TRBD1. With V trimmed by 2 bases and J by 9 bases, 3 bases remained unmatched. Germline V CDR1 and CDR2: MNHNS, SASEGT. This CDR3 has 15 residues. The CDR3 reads CASSELGTGGSPLHF. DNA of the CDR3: TGTGCCAGCAGTGAATTAGGGACAGGGGGTTCACCCCTCCACTTT.

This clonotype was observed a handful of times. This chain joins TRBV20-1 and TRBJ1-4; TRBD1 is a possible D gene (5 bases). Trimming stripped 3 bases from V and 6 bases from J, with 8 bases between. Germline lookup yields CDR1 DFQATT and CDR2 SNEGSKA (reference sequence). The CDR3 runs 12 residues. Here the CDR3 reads CSASPGDEKLFF. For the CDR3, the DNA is TGCAGTGCTAGTCCGGGGGATGAAAAACTGTTTTTT.

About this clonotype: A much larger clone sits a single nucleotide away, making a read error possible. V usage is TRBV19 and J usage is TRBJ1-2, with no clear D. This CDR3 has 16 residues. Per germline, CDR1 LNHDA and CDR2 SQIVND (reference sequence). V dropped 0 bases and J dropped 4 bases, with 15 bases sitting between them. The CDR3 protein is CASSIEAVRWFYGYTF. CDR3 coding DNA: TGTGCCAGTAGTATAGAGGCAGTCAGATGGTTCTATGGCTACACCTTC.

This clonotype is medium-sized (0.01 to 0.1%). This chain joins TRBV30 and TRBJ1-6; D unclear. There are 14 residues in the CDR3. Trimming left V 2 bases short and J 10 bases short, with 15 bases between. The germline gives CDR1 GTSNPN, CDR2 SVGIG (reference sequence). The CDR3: CAWSPSGLGSPLHF. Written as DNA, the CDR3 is TGTGCCTGGAGTCCCAGCGGTCTTGGGTCACCCCTCCACTTT.

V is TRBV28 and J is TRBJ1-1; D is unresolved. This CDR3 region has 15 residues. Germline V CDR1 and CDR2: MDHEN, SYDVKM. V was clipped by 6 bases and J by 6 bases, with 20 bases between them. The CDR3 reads CASSPWDRGVPEAFF. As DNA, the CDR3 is TGTGCCAGCAGCCCATGGGATCGGGGTGTACCTGAAGCTTTCTTT.

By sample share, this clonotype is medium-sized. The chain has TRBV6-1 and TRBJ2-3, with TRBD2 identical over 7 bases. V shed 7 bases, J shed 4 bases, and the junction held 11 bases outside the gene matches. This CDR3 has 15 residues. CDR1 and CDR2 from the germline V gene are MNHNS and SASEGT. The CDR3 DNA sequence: TGTGCCAGCATCGGAAGTAGGACTAGTTCAGATACGCAGTATTTT. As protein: CASIGSRTSSDTQYF.

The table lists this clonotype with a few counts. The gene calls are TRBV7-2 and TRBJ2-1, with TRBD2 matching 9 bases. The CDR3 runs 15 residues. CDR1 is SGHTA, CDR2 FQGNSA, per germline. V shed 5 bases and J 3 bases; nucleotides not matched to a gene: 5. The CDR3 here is CASSKTSGLYNEQFF. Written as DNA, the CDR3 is TGTGCCAGCAGCAAGACTAGCGGACTCTACAATGAGCAGTTCTTC.

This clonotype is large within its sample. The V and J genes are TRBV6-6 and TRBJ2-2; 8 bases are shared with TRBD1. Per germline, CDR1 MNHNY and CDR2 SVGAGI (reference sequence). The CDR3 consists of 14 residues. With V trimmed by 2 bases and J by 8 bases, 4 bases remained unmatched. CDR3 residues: CASSYGRGLGELFF. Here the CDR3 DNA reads TGTGCCAGCAGTTACGGCAGGGGGCTAGGGGAGCTGTTTTTT.

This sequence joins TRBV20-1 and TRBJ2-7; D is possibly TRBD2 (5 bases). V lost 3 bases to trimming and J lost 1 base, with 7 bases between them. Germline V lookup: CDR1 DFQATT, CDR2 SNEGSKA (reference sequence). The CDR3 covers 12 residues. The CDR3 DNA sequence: TGCAGTGCTAGTTCGGGGTCCTACGAGCAGTACTTC. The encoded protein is CSASSGSYEQYF.

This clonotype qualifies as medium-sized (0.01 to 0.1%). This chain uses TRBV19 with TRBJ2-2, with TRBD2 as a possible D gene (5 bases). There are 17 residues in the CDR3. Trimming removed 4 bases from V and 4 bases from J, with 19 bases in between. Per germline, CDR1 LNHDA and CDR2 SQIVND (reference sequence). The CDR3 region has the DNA TGTGCCAGTAGTACCCCCCAACACGGGGATCCCACCGGGGAGCTGTTTTTT. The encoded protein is CASSTPQHGDPTGELFF. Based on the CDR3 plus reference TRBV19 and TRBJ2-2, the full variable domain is DGGITQSPKYLFRKEGQNVTLSCEQNLNHDAMYWYRQDPGQGLRLIYYSQIVNDFQKGDIAEGYSVSREKKESFPLTVTSAQKNPTAFYLCASSTPQHGDPTGELFFGEGSRLTVL.

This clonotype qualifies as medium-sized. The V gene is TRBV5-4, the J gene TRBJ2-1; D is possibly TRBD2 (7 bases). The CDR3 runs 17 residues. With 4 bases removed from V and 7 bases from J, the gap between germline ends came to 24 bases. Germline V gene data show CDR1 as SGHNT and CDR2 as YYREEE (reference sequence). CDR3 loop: CASSRGLAGLGANEQFF. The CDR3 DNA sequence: TGTGCCAGCAGCCGGGGTTTAGCGGGCTTGGGGGCAAATGAGCAGTTCTTC.

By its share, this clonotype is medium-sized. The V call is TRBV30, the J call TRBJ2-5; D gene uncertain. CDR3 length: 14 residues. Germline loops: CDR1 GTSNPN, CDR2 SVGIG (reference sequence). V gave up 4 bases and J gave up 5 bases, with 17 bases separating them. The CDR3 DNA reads TGTGCCTGGACGCTCGCGTGGGGTGGGGAGACCCAGTACTTC. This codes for CAWTLAWGGETQYF. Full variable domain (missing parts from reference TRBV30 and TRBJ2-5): SQTIHQWPATLVQPVGSPLSLECTVEGTSNPNLYWYRQAAGRGLQLLFYSVGIGQISSEVPQNLSASRPQDRQFILSSKKLLLSDSGFYLCAWTLAWGGETQYFGPGTRLLVL.

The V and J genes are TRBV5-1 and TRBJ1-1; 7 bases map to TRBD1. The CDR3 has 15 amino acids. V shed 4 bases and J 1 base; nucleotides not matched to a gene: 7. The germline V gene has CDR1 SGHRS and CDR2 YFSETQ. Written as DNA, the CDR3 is TGCGCCAGCAGCCCCACGACAGGGACGAACACTGAAGCTTTCTTT. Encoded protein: CASSPTTGTNTEAFF.

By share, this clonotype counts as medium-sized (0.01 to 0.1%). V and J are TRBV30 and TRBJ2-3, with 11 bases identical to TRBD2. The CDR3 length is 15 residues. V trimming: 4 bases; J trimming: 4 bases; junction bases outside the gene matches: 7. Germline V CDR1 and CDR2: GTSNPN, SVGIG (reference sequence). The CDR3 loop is CAWNRLAGKSDTQYF. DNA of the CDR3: TGTGCCTGGAACCGACTAGCGGGGAAGTCAGATACGCAGTATTTT.

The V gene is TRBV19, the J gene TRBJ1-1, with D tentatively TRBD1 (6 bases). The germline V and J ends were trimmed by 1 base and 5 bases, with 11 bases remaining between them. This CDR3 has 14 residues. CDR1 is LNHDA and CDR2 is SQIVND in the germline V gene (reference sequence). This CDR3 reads CASSIGQGRTEAFF. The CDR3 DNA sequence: TGTGCCAGTAGTATAGGCCAGGGGAGGACTGAAGCTTTCTTT.

The CDR3 sequence is CASSYSGTSETQYF. For the CDR3, the DNA is TGTGCCAGCAGTTACTCGGGGACTAGCGAGACCCAGTACTTC. This chain joins TRBV6-5 and TRBJ2-5; 9 bases are a match to TRBD2. Germline loops: CDR1 MNHEY, CDR2 SVGAGI. The CDR3 is 14 amino acids. The J segment lost 5 bases and the V segment lost 0 bases, leaving 1 base of the junction unmatched.